This T cell receptor beta chain was retrieved from a study of CD8+CD57+ T cells in acquired aplastic anemia. It was genomic DNA that served as the template for profiling TCR beta VDJ and CDR3. TCRdb analysed the reads with MiXCR anew, one entry per CDR3 protein. The sample yields some 200,000 distinct CDR3 sequences, over 55% seen once. Germline lookup yields CDR1 MDHEN and CDR2 SYDVKM. There are 14 residues in the CDR3. Trimming cost V 6 bases and J 1 base, with 10 bases left between them. This TCR was sampled from a human donor in good health. This sequence joins TRBV28 and TRBJ1-5, with a possible D match to TRBD1 (5 bases). Sequenced: sorted CD4+, CD8+, or CD8+CD57+ T cells (not recorded which) from PBMCs. CDR3 DNA sequence: TGTGCCAGCAGGTTAGGGGTAAGCAATCAGCCCCAGCATTTT. Translated: CASRLGVSNQPQHF.